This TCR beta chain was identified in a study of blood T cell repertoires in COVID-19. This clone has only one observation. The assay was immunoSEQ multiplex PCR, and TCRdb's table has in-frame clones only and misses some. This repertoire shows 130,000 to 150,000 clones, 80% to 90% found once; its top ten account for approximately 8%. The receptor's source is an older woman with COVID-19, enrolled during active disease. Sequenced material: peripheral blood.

The CDR3 coding sequence is TGTGCCAGCAGCCTCAAGGGCGGGGGCACAGATACGCAGTATTTT. Translation gives CASSLKGGGTDTQYF. J is TRBJ2-3 and V is TRBV3-1 (or the pseudogene TRBV3-2); D is possibly TRBD2 (6 bases). V was pared by 4 bases and J by 1 base, with 12 bases between. CDR1 LGHDT and CDR2 YNNKEL come from the germline V gene (reference sequence). This CDR3 spans 15 amino acids.